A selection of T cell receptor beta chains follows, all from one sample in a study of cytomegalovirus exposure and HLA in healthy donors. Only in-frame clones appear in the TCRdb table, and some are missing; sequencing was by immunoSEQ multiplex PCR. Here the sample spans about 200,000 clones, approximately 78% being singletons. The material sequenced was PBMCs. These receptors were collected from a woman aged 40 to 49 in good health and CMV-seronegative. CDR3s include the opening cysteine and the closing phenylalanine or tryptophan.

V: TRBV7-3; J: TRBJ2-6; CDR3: CASSSSGQGIGGANVLTF
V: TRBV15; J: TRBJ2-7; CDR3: CATSSIPIAGGPGEQYF
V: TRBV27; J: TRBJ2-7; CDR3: CASSLQGGPYEQYF
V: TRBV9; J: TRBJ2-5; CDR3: CASSVGPRGGRKETQYF
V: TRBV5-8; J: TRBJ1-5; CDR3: CASSPGTGENQPQHF
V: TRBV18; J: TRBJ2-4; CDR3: CASSPPWREHPQNIQYF
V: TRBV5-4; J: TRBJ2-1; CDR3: CASSSELAGGGHEQFF
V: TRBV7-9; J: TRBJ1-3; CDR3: CSSSLGGTGPNTIYF
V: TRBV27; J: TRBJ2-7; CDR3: CASSLSLAGLHYEQYF
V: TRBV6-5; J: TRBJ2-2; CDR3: CASSARVAGELFF
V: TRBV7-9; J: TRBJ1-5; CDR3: CASSFVGGYSNQPQHF
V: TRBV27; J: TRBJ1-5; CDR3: CASSRGPRSPYSNQPQHF
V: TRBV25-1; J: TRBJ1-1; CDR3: CASRSELWNTEAFF
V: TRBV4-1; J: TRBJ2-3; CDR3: CASSQILTGLSTDTQYF
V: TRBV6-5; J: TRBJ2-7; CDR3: CASRGGDSGAYEQYF